The present T cell receptor (beta chain) was sequenced within a study of CD4 T cells in relation to SARS-CoV-2 and coronaviruses. Study-wide context: ViraFEST: roughly 10-day antigen culture of PBMCs, then TCR beta CDR3 sequencing. The restricting HLA molecule for shared crossreactive spike epitopes was mapped.

This clone was detected only once. Its cognate antigen is unknown. Unexposed donor CD4+ T cells date from about 2010-2019, before the COVID-19 pandemic. The cells were cultured for under twelve days before CD4+ T cells were isolated. The data were produced by immunoSEQ multiplex PCR, yet TCRdb's version contains in-frame clones alone and is incomplete. Among 21,000 or so clones listed, just over 75% were seen once. The CDR3 has 14 amino acids. Germline CDR1 is LNHDA and CDR2 is SQIVND (reference sequence). The V gene lost 6 bases and the J gene lost 7 bases, with 18 bases spanning the gap. This chain uses TRBV19 with TRBJ1-2; D is perhaps TRBD1 (6 bases). Sequenced sample: CD4+ T cells from PBMCs, cultured in vitro. The source is a human donor in good health. The CDR3 sequence is CASSGLTGFFGYTF. CDR3 nucleotide sequence: TGTGCCAGTAGCGGATTGACAGGTTTTTTTGGCTACACCTTC.